One sample yielded the 13 T cell receptor beta chains listed below, sequenced in a study of blood T cell repertoires in COVID-19. Generated by immunoSEQ multiplex PCR, the TCRdb table keeps only in-frame clones and is missing some. The sample contains tens of thousands of clones, about four fifths of which appear only once. Sequenced input: peripheral blood. The receptors shown here come from a human donor in a cohort sampled during active COVID-19.

This chain uses TRBV7-2 with TRBJ1-2; 9 nucleotides line up with TRBD1. In germline, CDR1 is SGHTA, CDR2 FQGNSA. J gave up 4 bases and V 0 bases, and 18 bases lay outside the gene matches. CDR3 length: 20 residues. CDR3 loop: CASSLAFSVKGTGRLYGYTF. CDR3 DNA sequence: TGTGCCAGCAGCTTAGCGTTTTCGGTAAAGGGGACAGGGAGGCTCTATGGCTACACCTTC.

The sample holds one count of this clone. V usage is TRBV7-2 and J usage is TRBJ2-1, with 11 positions matching TRBD2. This CDR3 region has 17 residues. Germline CDR1 and CDR2: SGHTA and FQGNSA. V lost 5 bases, J lost 7 bases, and 13 bases stayed unmatched. The CDR3 loop is CASSPIPLAGVGNEQFF. In nucleotides, the CDR3 is TGTGCCAGCAGCCCAATCCCACTAGCGGGAGTCGGGAATGAGCAGTTCTTC.

The rearrangement joins TRBV27 to TRBJ2-1; 10 bases match TRBD1. V shed 6 bases and J 5 bases; nucleotides not matched to a gene: 1. The CDR3 is 13 residues long. CDR1 and CDR2 (germline): MNHEY, SMNVEV (reference sequence). The CDR3 loop reads CASRDRGNNEQFF. CDR3 sequence (DNA): TGTGCCAGCAGGGACAGGGGGAACAATGAGCAGTTCTTC.

This clone showed up just once. The chain couples TRBV5-6 to TRBJ2-7; D not resolved. This CDR3 spans 11 amino acids. Germline CDR1 is SGHDT and CDR2 is YYEEEE. Trimming took 4 bases from V and 2 from J, leaving 4 bases between them. The CDR3 DNA is TGTGCCAGCAGCACAGCCTACGAGCAGTACTTC. Protein sequence: CASSTAYEQYF. The full variable domain, with the rest looked up from reference TRBV5-6 and TRBJ2-7, is DAGVTQSPTHLIKTRGQQVTLRCSPKSGHDTVSWYQQALGQGPQFIFQYYEEEERQRGNFPDRFSGHQFPNYSSELNVNALLLGDSALYLCASSTAYEQYFGPGTRLTVT.

The chain uses TRBV19 and TRBJ2-7, with D maybe TRBD2 (6 bases). The CDR3 loop spans 14 amino acids. Germline CDR1 and CDR2: LNHDA and SQIVND (reference sequence). V was clipped by 6 bases and J by 2 bases, with 14 bases between them. The CDR3 is CASSRDSSAYEQYF. The CDR3 DNA sequence: TGTGCCAGTAGCCGGGACTCCTCCGCCTACGAGCAGTACTTC. Drawing the rest from reference TRBV19 and TRBJ2-7, the complete variable domain is DGGITQSPKYLFRKEGQNVTLSCEQNLNHDAMYWYRQDPGQGLRLIYYSQIVNDFQKGDIAEGYSVSREKKESFPLTVTSAQKNPTAFYLCASSRDSSAYEQYFGPGTRLTVT.

The rearrangement links TRBV18 to TRBJ1-1; D gene ambiguous. Germline values: CDR1 KGHSH, CDR2 LQKENI. Trimming shortened V by 2 bases and J by 0 bases, and 7 bases separated the two germline ends. This CDR3 is 14 amino acids long. CDR3 bases: TGTGCCAGCTCACCAGACTCCATGAACACTGAAGCTTTCTTT. It translates to CASSPDSMNTEAFF.

The rearrangement uses TRBV30 and TRBJ1-1, with 9 nucleotides matching TRBD1. The V gene end was trimmed by 4 bases and the J gene end by 1 base; junction bases not matched to a gene: 4. In germline, CDR1 is GTSNPN, CDR2 SVGIG (reference sequence). The CDR3 has 14 amino acids. Written as DNA, the CDR3 is TGTGCCTGGACCCGGACAGGGGCGAACACTGAAGCTTTCTTT. Protein sequence: CAWTRTGANTEAFF.

The rearrangement joins TRBV6-1 to TRBJ2-7; 9 nucleotides match TRBD2. The CDR3 is made up of 15 amino acids. Germline assignment: CDR1 MNHNS and CDR2 SASEGT. Losses at the gene ends were 1 base for V and 5 bases for J; bases not matched to a gene: 6. This CDR3 is CASSEGSGSTHEQYF. The CDR3 coding sequence is TGTGCCAGCAGTGAAGGTAGCGGGAGTACCCACGAGCAGTACTTC.

V usage is TRBV5-8 and J usage is TRBJ1-5; no reliable D call. This CDR3 is 14 amino acids long. The germline V gene encodes CDR1 SGHTS and CDR2 YDEGEE. The V end was cut by 0 bases, the J end by 4 bases, with 8 bases between. CDR3: CASSLAQTNQPQHF. The CDR3 DNA reads as TGTGCCAGCAGCTTGGCGCAGACTAATCAGCCCCAGCATTTT.

The CDR3 DNA reads as TGTGCCAGCAGTCTGACAGGGCACGATTCACCCCTCCACTTT. Amino acid sequence: CASSLTGHDSPLHF. This chain joins TRBV3-1 (or the pseudogene TRBV3-2) and TRBJ1-6; 7 bases map to TRBD1. Germline V gene sequence: CDR1 LGHDT, CDR2 YNNKEL (reference sequence). The CDR3 has 14 amino acids. The ends lost 6 bases at V and 8 bases at J; junction bases unmatched: 7.

This rearrangement joins TRBV5-5 to TRBJ1-3; D not certain. This CDR3 is 17 amino acids long. CDR1 and CDR2 from the germline V gene are SGHKS and YYEKEE (reference sequence). V gave up 5 bases and J gave up 5 bases, with 23 bases separating them. CDR3 loop: CASSTEFWGGLRNTIYF. CDR3 nucleotide sequence: TGTGCCAGCAGTACAGAATTCTGGGGAGGCCTACGAAACACCATATATTTT. The full variable domain, its missing parts supplied by reference TRBV5-5 and TRBJ1-3, is DAGVTQSPTHLIKTRGQQVTLRCSPISGHKSVSWYQQVLGQGPQFIFQYYEKEERGRGNFPDRFSARQFPNYSSELNVNALLLGDSALYLCASSTEFWGGLRNTIYFGEGSWLTVV.

CDR3 nucleotides: TGCAGCGTTGAACCCTCCGGGTCACGGTATCCGTTCTTC. This sequence encodes CSVEPSGSRYPFF. The chain couples TRBV29-1 to TRBJ2-1; D is ambiguous. CDR1 is SQVTM, CDR2 ANQGSEA, per germline. Deletions cut 2 bases from V and 15 bases from J, with 20 bases between. There are 13 residues in the CDR3.

J is TRBJ2-7 and V is TRBV18; TRBD2 is a possible D gene (6 bases). V lost 5 bases to trimming and J lost 4 bases, with 18 bases between them. The CDR3 extends over 15 amino acids. CDR1 KGHSH and CDR2 LQKENI come from the germline V gene. The chain's CDR3 is CASSIGTGDRYEQYF. DNA of the CDR3: TGTGCCAGCTCAATCGGCACGGGAGATCGGTACGAGCAGTACTTC. Supplemented by reference TRBV18 and TRBJ2-7, the full variable domain reads NAGVMQNPRHLVRRRGQEARLRCSPMKGHSHVYWYRQLPEEGLKFMVYLQKENIIDESGMPKERFSAEFPKEGPSILRIQQVVRGDSAAYFCASSIGTGDRYEQYFGPGTRLTVT.